The clone carrying this T cell receptor (beta chain) occurred once. The antigen remains unidentified. Those who donated, Caucasian adults without exception, all lived in Nashville, Tennessee. These data originate in a study of shared clonotypes between healthy human individuals. Study-wide results and limits: Generation probabilities were higher for clonotypes shared across all four sorted-subset donors than for unshared ones.

V shed 1 base and J shed 4 bases, with 15 bases lying between them. The CDR3 is made up of 16 amino acids. Germline CDR1 is SGHAT and CDR2 is FQNNGV. This table comes from immunoSEQ multiplex PCR, and its TCRdb copy is limited to in-frame clones, with some not included. Of millions of clones listed, more than 90% were seen once; the top ten hold roughly 0.13%. The clonotype originates from a man aged 18 to 35 in good health. Sequencing used naive CD4+ T cells sorted from blood. Subset specified: CD45RA+ positively selected. This rearrangement joins TRBV11-2 to TRBJ2-3; D gene ambiguous. CDR3 loop: CASSLGGRAAADTQYF. As DNA, the CDR3 is TGTGCCAGCAGCTTAGGTGGTCGGGCTGCAGCAGATACGCAGTATTTT.